This T cell receptor (beta chain) was retrieved from a study of blood T cell repertoires in COVID-19. Study background: Collection of acute and convalescent COVID-19 samples took place in the United States, Italy and Spain. T cells, B-cell-depleted T cells, or PBMCs supplied cDNA or gDNA.

Original processing notes: Counts of nucleated cells, estimated from reference gene primer amplification, were obtained. Sequencing used immunoSEQ multiplex PCR; TCRdb keeps in-frame clones, though not all of them. That table gives V, J and clone size, and the DNA gave D and trimming. The sample holds about 120,000 clones, 88% seen once. In germline, CDR1 is LNHDA, CDR2 SQIVND (reference sequence). After removal of 6 bases from V and 8 bases from J, the junction contained 11 bases not matched to a gene. The CDR3 covers 16 residues. This chain links TRBV19 with TRBJ2-4; 12 bases map to TRBD1. Sequenced input: peripheral blood. This sequence was found in a woman aged 50 to 65 with active or convalescent COVID-19. CDR3 sequence reads: CASRVGTGGARDIQYF. The CDR3 coding sequence is TGTGCCAGTAGGGTCGGGACAGGGGGCGCCAGGGACATTCAGTACTTC.